This TCR beta chain was sequenced for a study of blood T cell repertoires in COVID-19. Germline assignment: CDR1 MNHEY and CDR2 SMNVEV (reference sequence). This CDR3 has 15 residues. Trimming shortened V by 3 bases and J by 4 bases, and 14 bases separated the two germline ends. Data came from immunoSEQ multiplex PCR; TCRdb stores just in-frame clones and leaves some out. The top ten clones hold 4% to 5% of a sample with some 99,000 clones, about 90% of them seen once. The rearrangement uses TRBV27 and TRBJ2-3, with D maybe TRBD1 (7 bases). The receptor comes from a human donor with COVID-19, enrolled during active disease. The donor label of this sample is uncertain. Material for sequencing was peripheral blood. CDR3 DNA sequence: TGTGCCAGCAGTTTCGGCGCAGGGGGGTCAGATACGCAGTATTTT. Residues: CASSFGAGGSDTQYF.